The rows below give T cell receptor beta chains drawn from one sample of a study of shared clonotypes between healthy human individuals. Measured with immunoSEQ multiplex PCR; TCRdb has only the in-frame clones, and not every one. The sample carries some 550,000 clones, around 97% recorded once. Material: naive CD4+ T cells sorted from blood. Every receptor here comes from a woman in her 30s in good health. Both conserved end residues are part of each CDR3. D genes are given only for firm matches. Some rows have no size entry. The others give once, few or many, or a class for an expanded clone.

TGTGCCAGCAGTTATCAGGCAGGGGGGAATAATGAAAAACTGTTTTTT	CASSYQAGGNNEKLFF	once	TRBV6-5	TRBJ1-4	TRBD1
TGTGCCAGCTCATCTCAGCTAGCGGGAGGGATCGGGAATGAGCAGTTCTTC	CASSSQLAGGIGNEQFF	NA	TRBV18	TRBJ2-1	TRBD2
TGTGCCAGCAGTGAAGCCCGGGACCACCCTTGGCCCCAGCATTTT	CASSEARDHPWPQHF	NA	TRBV6-1	TRBJ1-5	NA
TGCGCCAGCAGCACCCTAAGCGGGAGTTCCTACGAGCAGTACTTC	CASSTLSGSSYEQYF	NA	TRBV4-1	TRBJ2-7	TRBD2
TGTGCCAGTAACACCCCGGGACAGGGATCGCCGGGTCTGGAGACCCAGTACTTC	CASNTPGQGSPGLETQYF	NA	TRBV19	TRBJ2-5	TRBD1
TGCGCCAGCAGCTTGTGGGGGAACACCGGGGAGCTGTTTTTT	CASSLWGNTGELFF	NA	TRBV5-1	TRBJ2-2	NA
TGTGCCAGCAGCTTAACAGGAGCTGGAAACACCATATATTTT	CASSLTGAGNTIYF	NA	TRBV7-2	TRBJ1-3	NA
TGTGCCAGCAGTTTATTCGGTGCAACTAATGAAAAACTGTTTTTT	CASSLFGATNEKLFF	NA	TRBV27	TRBJ1-4	NA
TGTGCCAGCAGTGAGCAACCAGGGGGACAGGGAAATGAAAAACTGTTTTTT	CASSEQPGGQGNEKLFF	NA	TRBV6-1	TRBJ1-4	TRBD1
TGCGCCAGCAGCCTCGGACAGGGTGGTATAGGGGAGCAGTACTTC	CASSLGQGGIGEQYF	NA	TRBV4-1	TRBJ2-7	TRBD1
TGTGCCAGCAGTCTCCCCCATGCCTACGAGCAGTACTTC	CASSLPHAYEQYF	NA	TRBV7-9	TRBJ2-7	NA
TGTGCCAGTAGTTTAGGGCAGTTTCAGCCCCAGCATTTT	CASSLGQFQPQHF	NA	TRBV19	TRBJ1-5	NA
TGCGCCAGCAGCGCCGGGGGAGGCGCTGATACGCAGTATTTT	CASSAGGGADTQYF	NA	TRBV5-1	TRBJ2-3	NA
TGTGCCAGTAGCCCAACTAGCTTGGATTCTCAAGAGACCCAGTACTTC	CASSPTSLDSQETQYF	NA	TRBV19	TRBJ2-5	NA
TGCGCCAGCAGTAGCCTAGCGGGACCAAAATACAATGAGCAGTTCTTC	CASSSLAGPKYNEQFF	NA	TRBV10-1	TRBJ2-1	TRBD2
TGTGCCAGCAGGCCTAGTTCTGGAAACACCATATATTTT	CASRPSSGNTIYF	once	TRBV7-3	TRBJ1-3	NA
TGTGCCAGCAGCCCAAAGCGGGAGTCTTACAATGAGCAGTTCTTC	CASSPKRESYNEQFF	NA	TRBV11-2	TRBJ2-1	TRBD2
TGTGCCAGCAGGATGGCTCTATTTAGCACAGATACGCAGTATTTT	CASRMALFSTDTQYF	NA	TRBV2	TRBJ2-3	NA
TGTGCCAGCAGCTTCCAAAGACTACTCACTGAAGCTTTCTTT	CASSFQRLLTEAFF	NA	TRBV5-6	TRBJ1-1	NA
TGTGCCAGCAGGCGGAATTTGGAGACCCAGTACTTC	CASRRNLETQYF	NA	TRBV6-1	TRBJ2-5	NA
TGTGCCAGCAGGACGCAAAAGGGACAGGGGTTGGACTTC	CASRTQKGQGLDF	NA	TRBV6-5	TRBJ2-4	TRBD1
TGTGCCAGCAGTTATGCCTACGAGCAGTACTTC	CASSYAYEQYF	NA	TRBV6-5	TRBJ2-7	NA
TGTGCCAGCAGTATACCGGGACTGATTAATGAAAAACTGTTTTTT	CASSIPGLINEKLFF	NA	TRBV25-1	TRBJ1-4	NA
TGCAGCGCCCGGGACTTCCCGAACAATGAGCAGTTCTTC	CSARDFPNNEQFF	NA	TRBV29-1	TRBJ2-1	NA
TGTGCCAGCAGTTACTCGATAGGGTGGAACTACGAGCAGTACTTC	CASSYSIGWNYEQYF	NA	TRBV6-5	TRBJ2-7	NA
TGTGCCAGCAGCCCCACCGGGACGGTTCCCTACGAGCAGTACTTC	CASSPTGTVPYEQYF	NA	TRBV9	TRBJ2-7	NA